This TCR beta chain was recorded in a study of cytomegalovirus exposure and HLA in healthy donors. Use of 60 Vbeta and 13 Jbeta primers characterized the PCR. In the source study's methods: Approximately 12 million of 80 million or so unique TCR beta chains were shared, per a later count. The assay was immunoSEQ multiplex PCR, and TCRdb's table has in-frame clones only and misses some. The V and J calls and clone size come from that table; D and trimming were worked out from the DNA. The data contain 65,000 to 70,000 clones, less than 70% of them seen just once; the ten biggest clones take up over 9.5%. The CDR3 consists of 16 residues. The V gene's germline CDR1 is MDHEN and CDR2 SYDVKM. The V gene lost 4 bases and the J gene lost 6 bases, with 22 bases spanning the gap. At collection, donors were nominally healthy, but unrecorded immune exposures were probable.

Sequenced sample: PBMCs. This rearrangement joins TRBV28 to TRBJ2-7; tentatively, D is TRBD2 (6 bases). The TCR comes from a woman in her 30s in good health and CMV-seronegative. For the CDR3, the DNA is TGTGCCAGCAGTTCTACCCCCGGGGACTCGGGGCTCGAGCAGTACTTC. Its translation: CASSSTPGDSGLEQYF.